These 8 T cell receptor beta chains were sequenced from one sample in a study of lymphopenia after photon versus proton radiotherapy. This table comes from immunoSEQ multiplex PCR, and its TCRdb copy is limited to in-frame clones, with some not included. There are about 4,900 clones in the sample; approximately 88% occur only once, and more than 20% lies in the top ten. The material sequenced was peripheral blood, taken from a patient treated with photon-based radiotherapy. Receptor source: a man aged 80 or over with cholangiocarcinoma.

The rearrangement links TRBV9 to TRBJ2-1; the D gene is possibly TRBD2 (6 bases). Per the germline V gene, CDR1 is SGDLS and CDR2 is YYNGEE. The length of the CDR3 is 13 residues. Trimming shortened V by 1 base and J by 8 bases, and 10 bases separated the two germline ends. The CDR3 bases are TGTGCCAGCAGCGTAACTAGCTCCCATGAGCAGTTCTTC. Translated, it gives CASSVTSSHEQFF. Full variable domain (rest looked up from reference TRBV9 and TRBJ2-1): DSGVTQTPKHLITATGQRVTLRCSPRSGDLSVYWYQQSLDQGLQFLIQYYNGEERAKGNILERFSAQQFPDLHSELNLSSLELGDSALYFCASSVTSSHEQFFGPGTRLTVL.

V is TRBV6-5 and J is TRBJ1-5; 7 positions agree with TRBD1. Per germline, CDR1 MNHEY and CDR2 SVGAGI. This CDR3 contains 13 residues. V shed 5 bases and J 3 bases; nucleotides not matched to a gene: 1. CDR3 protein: CASSDRVNQPQHF. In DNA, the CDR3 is TGTGCCAGCAGTGACAGGGTCAATCAGCCCCAGCATTTT.

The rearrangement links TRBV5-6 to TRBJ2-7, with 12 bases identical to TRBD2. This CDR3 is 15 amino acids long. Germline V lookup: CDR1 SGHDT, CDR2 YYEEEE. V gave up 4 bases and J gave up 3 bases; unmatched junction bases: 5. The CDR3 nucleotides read TGTGCCAGCAGCCCGCGGGGACTAGCGGGCTACGAGCAGTACTTC. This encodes CASSPRGLAGYEQYF.

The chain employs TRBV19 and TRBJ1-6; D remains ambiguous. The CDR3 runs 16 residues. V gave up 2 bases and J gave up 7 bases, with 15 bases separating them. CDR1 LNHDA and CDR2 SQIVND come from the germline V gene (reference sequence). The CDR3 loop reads CASSINRAKLNSPLHF. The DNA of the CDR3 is TGTGCCAGTAGTATAAACAGAGCCAAATTGAATTCACCCCTCCACTTT.

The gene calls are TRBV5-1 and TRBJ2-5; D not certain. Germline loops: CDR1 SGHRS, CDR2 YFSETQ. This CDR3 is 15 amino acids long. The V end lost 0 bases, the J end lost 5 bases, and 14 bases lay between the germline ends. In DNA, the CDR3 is TGCGCCAGCAGCTTGGCGCTCCCGAGTGGGGAGACCCAGTACTTC. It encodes CASSLALPSGETQYF.

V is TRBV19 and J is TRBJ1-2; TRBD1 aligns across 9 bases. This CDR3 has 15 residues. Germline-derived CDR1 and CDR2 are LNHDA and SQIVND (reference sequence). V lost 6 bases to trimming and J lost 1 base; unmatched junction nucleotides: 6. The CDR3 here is CASSTWTGVNYGYTF. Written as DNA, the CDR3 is TGTGCCAGTAGCACATGGACAGGGGTTAACTATGGCTACACCTTC.

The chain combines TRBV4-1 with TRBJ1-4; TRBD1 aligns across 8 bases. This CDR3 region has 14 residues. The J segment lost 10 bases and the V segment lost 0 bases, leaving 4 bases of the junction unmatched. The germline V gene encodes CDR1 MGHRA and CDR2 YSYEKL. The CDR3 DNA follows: TGCGCCAGCAGCCAAGAGGACAGGGTGGGAAAACTGTTTTTT. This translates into CASSQEDRVGKLFF.

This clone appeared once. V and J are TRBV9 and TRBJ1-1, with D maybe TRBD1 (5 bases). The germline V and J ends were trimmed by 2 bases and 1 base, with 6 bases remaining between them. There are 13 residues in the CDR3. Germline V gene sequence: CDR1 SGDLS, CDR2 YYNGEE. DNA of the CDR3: TGTGCCAGCAGCGTCGACAGGAACACTGAAGCTTTCTTT. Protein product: CASSVDRNTEAFF.